This T cell receptor (beta chain) emerged from a study of CXCR3-negative and CXCR3-positive naive CD8 T cells. The CDR3 totals 13 residues. The germline V gene has CDR1 SQVTM and CDR2 ANQGSEA. In preparing the TRB cDNA libraries, 5' RACE with UMI labels was used. TCRdb reprocessed the 5' RACE reads, keeping one entry per CDR3 protein, no DNA. This table holds 130,000 to 150,000 distinct CDR3 sequences. The study, taken as a whole, reports: Naive CXCR3-positive cells had TRB CDR3s more hydrophobic than those of CXCR3-negative naive cells.

As to this clonotype: The antigen is unknown.

The chain links TRBV29-1 to TRBJ2-7; the D call of TRBD1 rests on TCRdb alone, since no DNA is present to check it. This TCR was sampled from a human donor in good health. Some clones in this sample may be carry-over from other donors' samples. Sequenced input: naive CXCR3+ CD8+ T cells from blood. Subset reported: CD45RO-CCR7+CD27+CD95- naive CD8+ T cells expressing CXCR3 (TNR3+). CDR3 sequence: CSGRTGEDYEQYF.